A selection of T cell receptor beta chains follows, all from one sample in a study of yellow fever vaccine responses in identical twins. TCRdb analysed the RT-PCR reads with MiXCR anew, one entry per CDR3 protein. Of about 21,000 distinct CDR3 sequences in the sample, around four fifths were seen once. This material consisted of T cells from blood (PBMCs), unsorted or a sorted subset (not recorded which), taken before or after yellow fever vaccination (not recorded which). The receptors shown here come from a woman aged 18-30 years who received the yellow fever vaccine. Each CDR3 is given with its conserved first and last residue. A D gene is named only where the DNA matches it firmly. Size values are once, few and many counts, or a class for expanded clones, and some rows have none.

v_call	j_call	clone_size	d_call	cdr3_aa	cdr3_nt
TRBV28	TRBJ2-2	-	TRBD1	CASRIQGAGGELFF	TGTGCCAGCAGGATACAGGGGGCAGGCGGGGAGCTGTTTTTT
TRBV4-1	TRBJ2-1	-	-	CASSQEGVGPHEQFF	TGCGCCAGCAGCCAAGAAGGGGTGGGTCCCCATGAGCAGTTCTTC
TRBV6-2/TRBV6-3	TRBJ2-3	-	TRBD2	CASRTGLAGATQYF	TGTGCCAGCAGGACTGGACTAGCGGGGGCTACGCAGTATTTT
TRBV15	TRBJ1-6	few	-	CATSRDETAARNSPLHF	TGTGCCACCAGCAGAGATGAAACAGCCGCGCGTAATTCACCCCTCCACTTT
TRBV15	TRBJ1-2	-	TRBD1	CATSTDRVGYGYTF	TGTGCCACCAGCACTGACAGGGTTGGCTATGGCTACACCTTC
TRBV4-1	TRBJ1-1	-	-	CASSAPGRNTEAFF	TGCGCCAGCAGCGCCCCAGGGAGGAACACTGAAGCTTTCTTT
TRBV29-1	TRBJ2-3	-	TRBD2	CSVETGTSGNTQYF	TGCAGCGTTGAGACCGGGACTAGCGGTAATACGCAGTATTTT
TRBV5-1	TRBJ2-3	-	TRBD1	CASSNHDRGLTSTDTQYF	TGCGCCAGCAGCAACCACGACAGGGGCCTCACCAGCACAGATACGCAGTATTTT
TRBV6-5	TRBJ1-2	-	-	CASSYSNVNYGYTF	TGTGCCAGCAGTTACTCCAACGTTAACTATGGCTACACCTTC
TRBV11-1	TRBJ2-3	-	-	CASSPAFSDTQYF	TGTGCCAGCAGCCCGGCGTTCTCAGATACGCAGTATTTT
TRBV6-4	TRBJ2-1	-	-	CASSDTPEYNEQFF	TGTGCCAGCAGTGACACGCCCGAATACAATGAGCAGTTCTTC
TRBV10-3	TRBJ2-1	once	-	CAISESWQGQFF	TGTGCCATCAGTGAGTCGTGGCAGGGGCAGTTCTTC
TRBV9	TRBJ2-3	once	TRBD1	CASSVRQGVPDTQYF	TGTGCCAGCAGCGTGCGACAGGGAGTACCAGATACGCAGTATTTT
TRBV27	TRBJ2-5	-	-	CASSLANGYQETPYF	TGTGCCAGCAGTTTAGCCAACGGGTACCAAGAGACCCCGTACTTC
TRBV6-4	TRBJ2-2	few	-	CASSHGVAGELFF	TGTGCCAGCAGCCACGGGGTCGCCGGGGAGCTGTTTTTT
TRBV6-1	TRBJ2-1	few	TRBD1	CASSEWGQGASNEQFF	TGTGCCAGCAGTGAGTGGGGACAGGGGGCCAGCAATGAGCAGTTCTTC
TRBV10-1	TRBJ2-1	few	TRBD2	CASSELAGSYNEQFF	TGCGCCAGCAGTGAGCTAGCGGGCTCCTACAATGAGCAGTTCTTC
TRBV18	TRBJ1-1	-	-	CASSPSGNTEAFF	TGTGCCAGCTCACCATCGGGGAACACTGAAGCTTTCTTT
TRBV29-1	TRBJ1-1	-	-	CSVLTENTEAFF	TGCAGCGTTCTAACAGAGAACACTGAAGCTTTCTTT
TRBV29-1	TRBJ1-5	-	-	CSVDGGTNQPQHF	TGCAGCGTTGACGGGGGAACTAATCAGCCCCAGCATTTT
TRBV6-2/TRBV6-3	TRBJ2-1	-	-	CASSYESYNEQFF	TGTGCCAGCAGTTACGAATCCTACAATGAGCAGTTCTTC
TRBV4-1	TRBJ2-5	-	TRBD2	CASSQDPAGGVRETQYF	TGCGCCAGCAGCCAAGATCCTGCGGGAGGCGTTCGAGAGACCCAGTACTTC
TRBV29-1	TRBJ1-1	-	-	CSVDSRANTEAFF	TGCAGCGTTGATTCTAGGGCGAACACTGAAGCTTTCTTT
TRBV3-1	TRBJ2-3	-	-	CASSPVFTDTQYF	TGTGCCAGCAGCCCGGTTTTCACAGATACGCAGTATTTT
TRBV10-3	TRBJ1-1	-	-	CAISVDEGTEAFF	TGTGCCATCAGTGTTGACGAGGGCACTGAAGCTTTCTTT